This TCR beta chain was sequenced during a study of T and B cells in COVID-19 patients. Study at large: COVID-19 patients gave peripheral blood either during active infection or after recovery. Nine tenths of the roughly 20 active-infection patients had comorbidities associated with unfavorable COVID-19 outcome. General study points: Highly clonal in active COVID-19, TRB repertoires exceeded healthy-donor diversity and richness at recovery. There were some 2,500 TCR clusters exclusive to the recovered cohort, fewer than 35 with low generation probability.

TRB was amplified from about 250-500 ng of blood genomic DNA. This CDR3 is 15 amino acids long. The germline gives CDR1 SGHNT, CDR2 YYREEE (reference sequence). The ends were cut back, 3 bases at V and 9 bases at J, with 16 bases in the middle. BIOMED2 TRB-A/B primer pools were used in multiplex TRB PCR. TCRdb re-called the multiplex PCR reads with MiXCR, one entry per CDR3 protein. This table holds several thousand distinct CDR3 sequences, roughly 30% found once. This clonotype counts as medium-sized. The antigen is unknown. The specimen was blood. This receptor was identified in a human donor with active COVID-19. V is TRBV5-4 and J is TRBJ1-6, with D unresolved. CDR3 sequence: CASSSAKEEGSPLHF. The CDR3 region has the DNA TGTGCCAGCAGCTCAGCAAAGGAGGAGGGTTCACCCCTCCACTTT.